These 32 T cell receptor beta chains came from one sample sequenced in a study of CD4 and CD8 cells across lung adenocarcinoma regions. TCRdb redid the calling of the PCR reads with MiXCR, one entry per CDR3 protein. The sample contains tens of thousands of distinct CDR3 sequences, roughly 50% of which appear only once. Sequencing was carried out using CD8+ T cells from the center of a lung tumor. The source of these receptors is a male donor with lung adenocarcinoma. The CD4 and CD8 labels of this study may be unreliable.

V gene TRBV10-2 combines with J gene TRBJ2-5; TRBD1 aligns across 8 bases. The tail of the sequence fits TRBJ2-7 better, so the J call may be wrong. Germline assignment: CDR1 WSHSY and CDR2 SAAADI. The CDR3 sequence is 13 residues long. The DNA of the CDR3 is TGCGCCAGCAAACCGGGACAGGACTACGAGCAGTACTTC. Residues: CASKPGQDYEQYF.

Concerning this clonotype itself: The junction departs from germline at one end; a sequencing error may be responsible. The CDR3 is CASKPGLGAKNTQYF. CDR3 DNA sequence: TGTGCCAGCAAACCGGGGCTGGGAGCCAAAAACACTCAGTACTTC. This chain links TRBV27 with TRBJ2-4; D is possibly TRBD1 or TRBD2 (5 bases each). CDR1 and CDR2 (germline): MNHEY, SMNVEV (reference sequence). The length of the CDR3 is 15 residues.

The V call is TRBV14, the J call TRBJ2-2; 8 nucleotides align to TRBD1. V was pared by 0 bases and J by 7 bases, with 4 bases of the junction left unmatched. This CDR3 is built from 15 residues. The V gene's germline CDR1 is SGHDN and CDR2 FVKESK. The DNA for the CDR3 is TGTGCCAGCAGCCAAGAGACAGGGGTGATCGGGGAGCTGTTTTTT. This gives the protein CASSQETGVIGELFF.

The rearrangement uses TRBV11-1 and TRBJ2-4, with 7 positions matching TRBD1. TRBJ2-6 explains the end of the DNA better; the J call may be wrong. Looked up from germline, CDR1 is SGHAT and CDR2 is FQDESV (reference sequence). The CDR3 runs 14 residues. CDR3 sequence (DNA): TGTGCCAGCAGCCAGGGGGACGGGGCCAACGTCCTGACTTTC. The encoded protein is CASSQGDGANVLTF.

V is TRBV20-1 and J is TRBJ2-1; a possible D gene is TRBD2 (6 bases). This CDR3 has 13 residues. The V end was cut by 6 bases, the J end by 3 bases, with 12 bases between. Germline-derived CDR1 and CDR2 are DFQATT and SNEGSKA (reference sequence). The CDR3 reads CSAAAGNYNEQFF. The DNA for the CDR3 is TGCAGTGCCGCAGCGGGTAACTACAATGAGCAGTTCTTC.

Of note for this clonotype: The junction departs from germline at one end; a sequencing error may be responsible. The chain links TRBV6-1 to TRBJ2-3; perhaps TRBD2 as D (6 bases). Germline CDR1 is MNHNS and CDR2 is SASEGT. The CDR3 consists of 14 residues. This CDR3 reads CAGRLGRDPDTQYF. In nucleotides, the CDR3 is TGTGCGGGCAGACTAGGCCGAGACCCAGATACCCAGTATTTT.

The chain combines TRBV5-1 with TRBJ2-1, with D possibly matching TRBD2 (6 bases). The J call is uncertain, as TRBJ2-5 better fits the DNA end. This CDR3 contains 15 residues. Germline values: CDR1 SGHRS, CDR2 YFSETQ. In DNA form, the CDR3 reads TGCGCCAGCAGCTTGGCCGGGAGAGACCAAGAGACCCAGTACTTC. It translates to CASSLAGRDQETQYF.

This clonotype was picked up a small number of times. The genes are TRBV4-2 and TRBJ1-5; D possibly corresponds to TRBD1 (6 bases). This CDR3 has 18 amino acids. V dropped 2 bases and J dropped 2 bases, with 19 bases sitting between them. Germline-derived CDR1 and CDR2 are LGHNA and YNFKEQ. The CDR3 reads CASSQQRSQGLGNQPQHF. CDR3 sequence (DNA): TGTGCCAGCAGCCAACAAAGGAGCCAGGGGCTGGGCAATCAGCCCCAGCATTTT.

This clonotype was detected ten times or more. The V gene is TRBV6-1, the J gene TRBJ1-2; D is unresolved. The CDR3 spans 13 residues. Per germline, CDR1 MNHNS and CDR2 SASEGT. The ends were cut back, 6 bases at V and 2 bases at J, with 10 bases in the middle. The CDR3 DNA is TGTGCCAGCAGACCAACAGCAAACTATGGCTACACCTTC. Protein product: CASRPTANYGYTF.

In the case of this clonotype: One end of the junction does not line up with germline, which may come from a read error. The rearrangement links TRBV6-2 or TRBV6-3 to TRBJ2-5; the D call may be TRBD1 or TRBD2 (7 bases each). The CDR3 is made up of 18 amino acids. Germline loops: CDR1 MNHEY, CDR2 SVGEGT. CDR3 loop: CASSYPRGGGRGPETQYF. In DNA, the CDR3 is TGTGCCAGCAGTTACCCGAGGGGAGGGGGCAGAGGGCCAGAGACGCAGTATTTC.

This clonotype was recorded only once. The chain links TRBV6-1 to TRBJ2-2; D gene uncertain. Germline loops: CDR1 MNHNS, CDR2 SASEGT. V was pared by 8 bases and J by 16 bases, with 32 bases between. CDR3 length: 16 amino acids. The CDR3 is CASLDKQTVSTDAQFF. In DNA form, the CDR3 reads TGTGCCAGCCTGGATAAACAGACTGTGAGCACAGATGCGCAGTTTTTT.

The chain joins TRBV7-2 to TRBJ2-5, with TRBD2 matching 11 bases. Germline trimming cut 2 bases from V and 2 bases from J; bases unmatched to any gene: 10. This CDR3 contains 18 residues. Germline CDR1 SGHTA, CDR2 FQGNSA. CDR3 sequence (DNA): TGTGCCAGCAGCTTAATCGGTTCGGTAGCGGGAGGGCAAGAGACCCAGTACTTC. This encodes CASSLIGSVAGGQETQYF.

The chain uses TRBV4-2 and TRBJ2-2; D might be TRBD2 (6 bases). Per germline, CDR1 LGHNA and CDR2 YNFKEQ. The CDR3 is made up of 16 amino acids. The V end was cut by 0 bases, the J end by 2 bases, with 10 bases between. CDR3: CASSQEGLPNTGELFF. In DNA form, the CDR3 reads TGTGCCAGCAGCCAAGAAGGACTACCAAACACCGGGGAGCTGTTTTTT.

Worth noting for this clonotype: The germline gene is not matched at one end of the junction; a read error may be the cause. This rearrangement joins TRBV10-2 to TRBJ2-5; tentative D call: TRBD2 (6 bases). The CDR3 has 13 residues. Per germline, CDR1 WSHSY and CDR2 SAAADI. The CDR3 DNA is TGCGCCAGCGGGATTTGTAGCGGAGAGACCCAGTATTTC. Translation gives CASGICSGETQYF.

This rearrangement joins TRBV7-2 to TRBJ2-7; 8 bases fit TRBD1. Trimming cost V 3 bases and J 5 bases; bases outside gene matches: 6. CDR3 size: 14 residues. Germline V CDR1 and CDR2: SGHTA, FQGNSA. CDR3 amino acids: CASSFGQGRDEQYF. The CDR3 nucleotides are TGTGCCAGCAGCTTTGGACAGGGTAGGGACGAGCAGTACTTC.

The chain is built from TRBV11-1 and TRBJ2-1, with 11 bases identical to TRBD2. The better agreement between TRBJ2-7 and the DNA end casts doubt on the J call. In germline, CDR1 is SGHAT, CDR2 FQDESV (reference sequence). The CDR3 consists of 16 residues. The CDR3 sequence: CASSLLRTSGFSEQYF. The CDR3 DNA reads as TGTGCCAGCAGCTTACTAAGGACTAGCGGGTTTTCCGAGCAGTACTTC.

The chain carries TRBV12-3 or TRBV12-4 and TRBJ1-6; the D is unclear. Trimming pared 6 bases from V and 5 bases from J, leaving 11 bases between. The CDR3 has 14 residues. This CDR3 is CASRPDGDNSPLHF. In DNA, the CDR3 is TGTGCCAGCAGGCCGGACGGAGATAATTCACCCCTCCACTTT.

The V call is TRBV7-2, the J call TRBJ2-5; the match to TRBD1 covers 8 bases. Germline CDR1 SGHTA, CDR2 FQGNSA. V shed 2 bases and J 2 bases; nucleotides not matched to a gene: 4. The CDR3 is made up of 15 amino acids. The CDR3 is CASSLRTGNQETQYF. The CDR3 DNA follows: TGTGCCAGCAGCTTAAGGACAGGGAATCAAGAGACCCAGTACTTC.

The chain combines TRBV6-1 with TRBJ2-5, with TRBD1 matching 8 bases. The last part of the DNA fits TRBJ2-7 better; the J call may be wrong. CDR1 is MNHNS and CDR2 is SASEGT in the germline V gene. The CDR3 runs to 14 residues. CDR3 DNA: TGTGCCAGCAGTCCCAGGGGGCGCGTCTACGAGCAGTACTTC. This gives the protein CASSPRGRVYEQYF.

This clonotype was recorded at least ten times. The chain has TRBV11-2 and TRBJ2-3, with TRBD2 identical over 11 bases. The CDR3 spans 12 residues. V dropped 9 bases and J dropped 8; count of bases not matched to a gene: 4. Germline values: CDR1 SGHAT, CDR2 FQNNGV. CDR3 sequence (DNA): TGTGCCAGTACTAGCGGGAGTGGTACGCAGTATTTT. Its translation: CASTSGSGTQYF.

The chain recombines TRBV6-1 with TRBJ2-3, with 11 bases that match TRBD1. The trim removed 4 bases at V and 4 bases at J, leaving 1 base unmatched. CDR3 length: 14 amino acids. Germline CDR1 is MNHNS and CDR2 is SASEGT. The CDR3 DNA sequence: TGTGCCAGCAGTGGGGGACAGGGGGCAGATACGCAGTATTTT. Its protein product is CASSGGQGADTQYF.

The sample holds a few counts of this clonotype. The J gene is TRBJ2-5, the V gene TRBV4-1; the match to TRBD2 covers 9 bases. The assigned J gene may be wrong: the sequence end matches TRBJ2-7 better. In germline, CDR1 is MGHRA, CDR2 YSYEKL. This CDR3 region has 16 residues. CDR3 region: CASSPSYSSGDYEQYF. The CDR3 nucleotides read TGCGCCAGCAGCCCAAGCTATTCTAGCGGGGACTACGAGCAGTACTTC.

This rearrangement joins TRBV10-3 to TRBJ2-2, with no clear D. Germline loops: CDR1 ENHRY, CDR2 SYGVKD. The CDR3 is 14 residues long. V was clipped by 6 bases and J by 5 bases, with 13 bases between them. CDR3 DNA: TGTGCCATCAGGAAGGACGGGCAAACCGGGGAGCTGTTTTTT. It specifies CAIRKDGQTGELFF.

The chain recombines TRBV10-3 with TRBJ2-4; D unresolved. V was cut by 10 bases and J by 13 bases, with 17 bases left in between. The V gene's germline CDR1 is ENHRY and CDR2 SYGVKD. This CDR3 spans 11 amino acids. The CDR3 bases are TGTGCCACCTCTCCGGCAAACACGCAGTACTTC. This gives the protein CATSPANTQYF.

This clonotype was counted ten times or more. V usage is TRBV12-3 or TRBV12-4 and J usage is TRBJ2-5; 11 nucleotides match TRBD2. The DNA end is a closer match to TRBJ2-7, so the J assignment may be wrong. CDR3 size: 14 residues. As DNA, the CDR3 is TGTGCCAGCAGCAGTAGCGGGAGGGCCTACGAGCAGTACTTC. It specifies CASSSSGRAYEQYF.

This clonotype was seen many times. V and J are TRBV7-6 and TRBJ2-1; either TRBD1 or TRBD2 may fit D (6 bases each). The V end was cut by 1 base, the J end by 9 bases, with 10 bases between. The germline V gene has CDR1 SGHVS and CDR2 FNYEAQ. The CDR3 has 13 residues. The CDR3 protein is CASSLGGAGEQFF. The CDR3 nucleotides read TGTGCCAGCAGCTTAGGGGGGGCGGGTGAGCAGTTCTTC.

This clonotype is labeled medium-sized. J is TRBJ2-1 and V is TRBV6-1; no clear D. The CDR3 sequence is 14 residues long. CDR1 is MNHNS, CDR2 SASEGT, per germline. Trimming removed 0 bases from V and 9 bases from J, with 12 bases in between. CDR3 sequence: CASSEAWSTGEQFF. The CDR3 DNA sequence: TGTGCCAGCAGTGAAGCGTGGAGCACGGGTGAGCAGTTCTTC.

This clonotype was counted a few times. The rearrangement links TRBV6-2 or TRBV6-3 to TRBJ2-5, with 15 bases lining up with TRBD2. Germline values: CDR1 MNHEY, CDR2 SVGEGT. The CDR3 sequence is 16 residues long. The ends lost 4 bases at V and 6 bases at J; junction bases unmatched: 6. In nucleotides, the CDR3 is TGTGCCAGCAGTTTTGGACTAGCGGGAGGGAAACAGACCCAGTACTTC. As protein: CASSFGLAGGKQTQYF.

The CDR3: CASSLGGGGRDKDTQYF. CDR3 in DNA: TGTGCCAGCAGTTTGGGAGGGGGGGGACGTGACAAAGATACGCAGTATTTT. This chain uses TRBV27 with TRBJ2-3; weak D call: TRBD2 (7 bases). This CDR3 contains 17 residues. Germline V gene sequence: CDR1 MNHEY, CDR2 SMNVEV (reference sequence). V was pared by 3 bases and J by 5 bases, with 21 bases between.

The rearrangement uses TRBV4-1 and TRBJ2-3; D unresolved. Trimming shortened V by 1 base and J by 0 bases, and 11 bases separated the two germline ends. The CDR3 has 16 amino acids. CDR1 is MGHRA and CDR2 is YSYEKL in the germline V gene. In nucleotides, the CDR3 is TGCGCCAGCAGCCAAGTTCATGCTTCTAGCACAGATACGCAGTATTTT. This codes for CASSQVHASSTDTQYF.

The V gene is TRBV14, the J gene TRBJ1-6, with 7 positions matching TRBD1. V shed 4 bases, J shed 1 base, and the junction held 4 bases outside the gene matches. Germline loops: CDR1 SGHDN, CDR2 FVKESK. The CDR3 spans 16 residues. The DNA for the CDR3 is TGTGCCAGCAGCCGACAGGGTTTGTCCTATAATTCACCCCTCCACTTT. Translating gives CASSRQGLSYNSPLHF. The full variable domain, its missing parts supplied by reference TRBV14 and TRBJ1-6, is EAGVTQFPSHSVIEKGQTVTLRCDPISGHDNLYWYRRVMGKEIKFLLHFVKESKQDESGMPNNRFLAERTGGTYSTLKVQPAELEDSGVYFCASSRQGLSYNSPLHFGNGTRLTVT.

The table lists this clonotype with a count of one. The chain joins TRBV27 to TRBJ2-5; D is uncertain. Germline V lookup: CDR1 MNHEY, CDR2 SMNVEV (reference sequence). The CDR3 runs 15 residues. V was shortened by 9 bases and J by 8 bases, with 25 bases between the two germline ends. The CDR3 coding sequence is TGTGCCAGGAGTATCGGGCGCGGTGCCCAAAACACCCAGTACTTC. Residues: CARSIGRGAQNTQYF.